This T cell receptor beta chain was obtained from a study of blood T cell repertoires in COVID-19. At the level of the study: Sources were T cells, B-cell-depleted T cells, or PBMCs; the material itself was cDNA or gDNA.

Trimming took 4 bases from V and 4 from J; bases not matched to a gene: 16. The V gene's germline CDR1 is SGHTA and CDR2 FQGNSA. CDR3 size: 18 residues. Clones were read by immunoSEQ multiplex PCR, and TCRdb kept only the in-frame ones, dropping some. The sample yields just under 150,000 clones, around 84% seen once. Source material: peripheral blood. This TCR was sampled from a human donor with acute or convalescent COVID-19. The donor label of this sample is uncertain. The V and J genes are TRBV7-2 and TRBJ2-5; 9 bases line up with TRBD2. The CDR3 DNA reads as TGTGCCAGCAGCTACAACTCTGGGGGCGGGGGGGCCCGAGAGACCCAGTACTTC. Residues: CASSYNSGGGGARETQYF. Complete variable domain (other parts from reference TRBV7-2 and TRBJ2-5): GAGVSQSPSNKVTEKGKDVELRCDPISGHTALYWYRQSLGQGLEFLIYFQGNSAPDKSGLPSDRFSAERTGGSVSTLTIQRTQQEDSAVYLCASSYNSGGGGARETQYFGPGTRLLVL.